This entry features one T cell receptor (beta chain) sequence. Germline-derived CDR1 and CDR2 are LGHDT and YNNKEL (reference sequence). The CDR3 length is 12 residues. V lost 4 bases to trimming and J lost 10 bases; unmatched junction nucleotides: 4. In the source study's methods: From reference gene primer amplification, estimates of nucleated cell counts were derived. The table came from immunoSEQ multiplex PCR; TCRdb's copy has only in-frame clones and leaves some out. D and trimming were read from the DNA, whereas the V and J calls and clone size are those reported in that table. The data contain approximately 25,000 clones, 82% of them seen just once; the ten biggest clones take up 7.5% to 10%. This specimen belongs to a study of blood T cell repertoires in COVID-19. For the study at large: The United States, Italy and Spain provided the acute and convalescent COVID-19 samples. Nucleic acid was either cDNA or gDNA, and it came from T cells, B-cell-depleted T cells, or PBMCs.

The receptor's source is a human donor in a cohort sampled during active COVID-19. Sequencing was carried out using peripheral blood. The chain uses TRBV3-1 (or the pseudogene TRBV3-2) and TRBJ1-1; 9 nucleotides agree with TRBD1. CDR3 coding DNA: TGTGCCAGCAGCCCACTGGACAGGGGAGCTTTCTTT. Translating gives CASSPLDRGAFF.